This paragraph reports one T cell receptor (beta chain). Its antigen remains unidentified. The sample originates from a study of T cell responses to AZD1222 COVID-19 vaccine. Overall study results and limits: Researchers report vaccine-associated CD4 TCRs spanning spike, with dominance at 160-218 and 743-854. Receipt of two AZD1222 doses was followed by a rise in Spike-specific TCR breadth and depth.

V was pared by 1 base and J by 8 bases, with 3 bases of the junction left unmatched. The CDR3 has 13 amino acids. CDR1 is LGHNA, CDR2 YSLEER, per germline. Assay used: immunoSEQ multiplex PCR; TCRdb lists only in-frame clones, some missing. The sample holds 180,000 or so clones, approximately 95% seen once. The clonotype comes from an adult who received the AZD1222 COVID-19 vaccine. The J gene is TRBJ1-2, the V gene TRBV4-3, with 8 bases identical to TRBD1. Sample: peripheral blood, taken 28 days after the second AZD1222 dose. The CDR3 DNA is TGCGCCAGCAGCCAAGGACAGGGGCAGGGCTACACCTTC. Its protein product is CASSQGQGQGYTF.